The rows below give T cell receptor beta chains drawn from one sample of a study of identical twins. TCRdb re-derived calls from the 5' RACE reads in MiXCR, one entry per CDR3 protein. The sample gives about 200,000 distinct CDR3 sequences, around 8% of which show up once; less than 2% is in the top ten. This sample was shared with a second study, whose subject was yellow fever vaccine responses in identical twins.

The source material was memory (CD45RO+) T cells sorted from blood. The receptors were sampled from a woman aged 18-30 years in good health. Each CDR3 is given with its conserved first and last residue. A D gene is named only where the DNA matches it firmly. Expanded clones are given a class, and other clones once, few, many or no size at all.

clone_size d_call j_call v_call cdr3_nt cdr3_aa
. TRBD1 TRBJ2-7 TRBV4-1 TGCGCCAGCAGCCAAGGGGCAGGGGGCTCCTACGAGCAGTACTTC CASSQGAGGSYEQYF
few TRBD1 TRBJ2-3 TRBV5-6 TGTGCCAGCAGCTTGGATGTAAAGGGGGGGACAGGGAGCACAGATACGCAGTATTTT CASSLDVKGGTGSTDTQYF
. . TRBJ1-1 TRBV29-1 TGCAGCGTTGTTTACCGTCTGGGCACTGAAGCTTTCTTT CSVVYRLGTEAFF
. . TRBJ2-7 TRBV28 TGTGCCAGCAGTTTACGGGGCGGGTGGGGAGTGGATCCCTACGAGCAGTACTTC CASSLRGGWGVDPYEQYF
many . TRBJ1-6 TRBV27 TGTGCCAGCAGTTTATCCGCCAGGGTTGTCTCACCCCTCCACTTT CASSLSARVVSPLHF
many TRBD2 TRBJ2-3 TRBV7-2 TGTGCCAGCAGTATCGACATAAGCGGGAGGGCCGCAGATACGCAGTATTTT CASSIDISGRAADTQYF
. TRBD1 TRBJ2-2 TRBV28 TGTGCCAGCAAAGTTTACCAATTGGGACAGGGGAACACCGGGGAGCTGTTTTTT CASKVYQLGQGNTGELFF
. . TRBJ1-1 TRBV20-1 TGCAGTGCTAGAGATCAGCGGGGGCTGAACACTGAAGCTTTCTTT CSARDQRGLNTEAFF
many TRBD1 TRBJ1-1 TRBV27 TGTGCCAGCAGCCCGGGACAGCAGAACACTGAAGCTTTCTTT CASSPGQQNTEAFF
many TRBD1 TRBJ2-7 TRBV7-2 TGTGCCAGCAGCTTCCTGGACAGGGATGTTCAGGAGCAGTACTTC CASSFLDRDVQEQYF
many TRBD2 TRBJ2-1 TRBV10-2 TGCGCCAGCAGTGAGTCACTAGCGGGTGCTTTCGAGCAGTTCTTC CASSESLAGAFEQFF
. . TRBJ2-4 TRBV30 TGTGCCTGGAACAGCCCGCTGAAGGCCAAAAACATTCAGTACTTC CAWNSPLKAKNIQYF
. . TRBJ1-5 TRBV6-1 TGTGCCAGCAGTGAAGCGGGGGGAGGCAATCAGCCCCAGCATTTT CASSEAGGGNQPQHF
many TRBD2 TRBJ2-3 TRBV10-3 TGTGCCATCAGTGAGCCTAGCGGGAGCTCGGATACGCAGTATTTT CAISEPSGSSDTQYF
. . TRBJ1-6 TRBV10-1 TGCGCCAGCAGTGAGTCCGAGGGGAAGTCACCCCTCCACTTT CASSESEGKSPLHF
. TRBD2 TRBJ2-1 TRBV7-2 TGTGCCAGCCGACTAGCGGGACCCTACAATGAGCAGTTCTTC CASRLAGPYNEQFF
. . TRBJ2-7 TRBV12-3/TRBV12-4 TGTGCCAGCAGTTTAGGGGACTACGAGCAGTACTTC CASSLGDYEQYF
few . TRBJ1-4 TRBV2 TGTGCCAGCAATGTAATACGTAGGGAAAAACTGTTTTTT CASNVIRREKLFF
many . TRBJ2-1 TRBV6-4 TGTGCCAGCAGTGACTCTGGCAATGCCTACAATGAGCAGTTCTTC CASSDSGNAYNEQFF
few TRBD2 TRBJ2-1 TRBV11-1 TGTGCCAGCAGCTTAGGGATCGGCAGACTAGCGGGGGGGCATGATGAGCAGTTCTTC CASSLGIGRLAGGHDEQFF
few . TRBJ2-1 TRBV5-1 TGCGCCAGCAGCCATACGATGGCAGGGGATGAGCAGTTCTTC CASSHTMAGDEQFF
. TRBD1 TRBJ2-3 TRBV12-3/TRBV12-4 TGTGCCAGCAGTTTAGGACAGGGTACTTACACAGATACGCAGTATTTT CASSLGQGTYTDTQYF
few . TRBJ1-1 TRBV12-3/TRBV12-4 TGTGCCAGCAGCTCCTGGCGGGACACTGAAGCTTTCTTT CASSSWRDTEAFF
few . TRBJ1-5 TRBV30 TGTGCCTGGAGTGTTGCCCGGGGAATGTTGCCCCAGCATTTT CAWSVARGMLPQHF
many . TRBJ2-1 TRBV5-1 TGCGCCAGCAGCTTGGGTCAGGGGAGCTCCTACAATGAGCAGTTCTTC CASSLGQGSSYNEQFF
many TRBD2 TRBJ2-2 TRBV20-1 TGCAGTGCTAGAGGGGCTAGCGGGAGGACCGGGGAGCTGTTTTTT CSARGASGRTGELFF
many TRBD1 TRBJ2-1 TRBV5-1 TGCGCCAGCAGCTTGTCCGGGACAGGGTACAATGAGCAGTTCTTC CASSLSGTGYNEQFF
. TRBD2 TRBJ2-3 TRBV12-3/TRBV12-4 TGTGCCAGCAGCGGGGGGGTCGGCGGGAGGGCCGGAGATACGCAGTATTTT CASSGGVGGRAGDTQYF
many . TRBJ1-3 TRBV3-1 TGTGCCAGCAGCCAAAGGAGTACCGGAAACACCATATATTTT CASSQRSTGNTIYF
many TRBD1 TRBJ1-2 TRBV29-1 TGCAGCGTTGATTATGCCGGGACAGGGACCAAAAGCTATGGCTACACCTTC CSVDYAGTGTKSYGYTF
few . TRBJ2-7 TRBV6-1 TGTGCCAGCAGTAAGCAGGGGAGCACCTACGAGCAGTACTTC CASSKQGSTYEQYF
few . TRBJ1-1 TRBV29-1 TGCAGCGTTGAAGGTACAGGGAGGGGCACTGAAGCTTTCTTT CSVEGTGRGTEAFF
. TRBD2 TRBJ2-3 TRBV6-1 TGTGCCAGCAGTGAAGGTTTTAGCGGGGGAGATACGCAGTATTTT CASSEGFSGGDTQYF
few . TRBJ2-7 TRBV18 TGTGCCAGCTCACCTGAGACCCCGACTCTCGAGCAGTACTTC CASSPETPTLEQYF
few . TRBJ2-3 TRBV7-3 TGTGCCAGCAGCCCCCGACGGCCCGGGACGCAGTATTTT CASSPRRPGTQYF
many . TRBJ2-1 TRBV6-2/TRBV6-3 TGTGCCAGCAGTGGACTGCTCACAAGCAATGAGCAGTTCTTC CASSGLLTSNEQFF
many . TRBJ2-1 TRBV10-1 TGCGCCAGCAGTGACCGGCAGGGGAATGAGTTCTTC CASSDRQGNEFF
many TRBD1 TRBJ2-3 TRBV28 TGTGCCAGCAGTGGACAGGACACAGATACGCAGTATTTT CASSGQDTDTQYF